This T cell receptor beta chain stems from a study of blood T cell repertoires in COVID-19. Profiled with immunoSEQ multiplex PCR; TCRdb holds only in-frame clones, not every one. The data hold over 250,000 clones, with around nine tenths observed a single time. This CDR3 is built from 14 residues. Looked up from germline, CDR1 is MNHEY and CDR2 is SVGEGT. Trimming left V 6 bases short and J 0 bases short, with 12 bases between. The chain joins TRBV6-2 or TRBV6-3 to TRBJ2-7, with a weak D call TRBD1 (6 bases). Sequenced input: PBMCs or T cells enriched from blood (not recorded which). This TCR came from a man aged 35-49 years who had recovered from COVID-19. CDR3 DNA: TGTGCCAGCAGCCACGAGGGGGACTCCTACGAGCAGTACTTC. This codes for CASSHEGDSYEQYF.